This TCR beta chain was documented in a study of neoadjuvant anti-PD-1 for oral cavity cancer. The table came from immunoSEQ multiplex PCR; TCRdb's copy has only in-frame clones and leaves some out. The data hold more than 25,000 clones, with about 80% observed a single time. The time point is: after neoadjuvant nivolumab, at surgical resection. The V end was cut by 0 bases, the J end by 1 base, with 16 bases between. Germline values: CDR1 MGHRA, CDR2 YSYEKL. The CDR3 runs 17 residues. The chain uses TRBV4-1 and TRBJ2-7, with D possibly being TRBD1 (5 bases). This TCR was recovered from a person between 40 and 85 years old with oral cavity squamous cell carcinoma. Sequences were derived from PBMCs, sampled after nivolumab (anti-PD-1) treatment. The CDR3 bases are TGCGCCAGCAGCCAAGAAAGGGGTCCTAGGAAGTCCTACGAGCAGTACTTC. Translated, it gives CASSQERGPRKSYEQYF.